Reported below is one TCR beta chain. This receptor's antigen is unknown. No base qualities exist here, and no much larger clone lies one base off it. In light of the paper, this sample's treatment or condition label describes: suppressive antiretroviral therapy. Cells were stimulated with lysates of CMV-infected fibroblasts at roughly 10 ug/mL. Nonresponding CD40L-negative CD69-negative CD45RO-high memory CD4+ T cells were sorted as memory populations depleted of antigen-responding cells. HIV-1-infected adults in whom suppressive ART had been started during chronic infection were enrolled as participants. For at least 4 years, participants had undetectable plasma HIV-1 RNA, below 50 copies/mL. To be included, a participant needed positive CMV serology and a CD4+ T cell count above 400 cells/uL. Before stimulation, PBMCs were isolated using density centrifugation and depleted of CD8+ T cells. For 15 to 20 hours, the CD8-depleted PBMCs were stimulated with anti-CD28/CD49d costimulation, a CD40-blocking antibody, and enfuvirtide to prevent new infections. Cells were sorted on a Beckman Coulter MoFlo Legacy or XDP sorter, with propidium iodide excluding dead cells. The QIAamp DNA Mini Kit was used for genomic DNA extraction from samples above one million cells, and the Quick-DNA Microprep Kit was used otherwise.

The immunoSEQ hsTCRB assay version 4 in survey mode was used to sequence TCRbeta repertoires from genomic DNA. For TCRbeta sequencing, genomic DNA was diluted to about 10 ng/uL, with up to 1 ug used per sample. On the study's bioinformatics: TCRbeta data analysis was done in ImmunoSeq Analyzer 3.0, and diversity was calculated on productive nucleotide rearrangements. Using the Immunarch R package, lower-bound TCR diversity was estimated with the improved Chao index and clonality was estimated with the Gini coefficient. Different nucleotide rearrangements encoding the same CDR3beta amino acid sequence were counted as distinct clonotypes. Differential abundance analysis identified TCRbeta sequences significantly enriched in antigen-responding cells relative to anti-CD3/anti-CD28-activated cells. Using predicted peptide-MHC specificity as the basis, GLIPH2 grouped TCRs into clusters, both for each participant individually and for the merged data sets that combined participants. The source is immuneACCESS, and TCRdb retained only in-frame sequences with V and J called. Part of the clones is not carried over; for the studies checked, unresolved V genes explain less than half of this, and the remainder is unexplained. That table supplies the V and J calls and clone size; D and trimming were determined from the DNA. The sample table holds roughly 30,000 clones, of which roughly 82% were seen once. The ten top clones hold approximately 4.6% of the sample.

The sample is drawn from a study of persistence of HIV-infected CD4 T cells (dated by TCRdb to about 2020). For context, the study as a whole: CMV- and HIV-1 Gag-responding CD4+ T cells were isolated from ART-treated individuals so that antigen-driven clonal expansion of HIV-1-infected cells could be examined. Suppressive ART had been received by participants for a median of roughly 8 years. The TCR cluster analysis across participants included 8 or 9 participants for CMV and more than 5 participants for Gag. Peripheral blood samples of up to about 180 mL were obtained at multiple time points, with the exception of a couple of participants, for whom leukapheresis was performed at a single time point. The clonality of all cells in each sorted population was assessed by TCRbeta sequencing, whereas the clonality of infected cells was assessed by proviral sequencing.

Broader findings and caveats from the paper: Significantly lower TCRbeta richness was observed in CMV- and Gag-responding cells than in anti-CD3/anti-CD28-responding cells, and higher oligoclonality was observed in CMV-responding cells than in CD3/CD28-stimulated and Gag-responding cells. Restriction of bulk TCR analyses to the rare CMV-responding cells that actually carried HIV-1 proviruses was not possible. Few individuals were included in the study, and only a limited range of antigens was tested. Degenerate expanded CDR3beta sequences were enriched in antigen-responding cells, suggesting convergent selection of CD4+ responses to CMV and Gag. Within the same sorted populations, how oligoclonal the TCRs were correlated with how oligoclonal the proviruses were.

The germline V gene gives CDR1 as MNHEY and CDR2 as SVGAGI. V is reduced by 0 bases and J by 2 bases, leaving a spacing of 5 bases between them. From the cysteine through the phenylalanine, the CDR3 covers 14 amino acids. Here the CDR3 DNA is all that survives: 42 bases in frame from base 1. Specimen: CD4+ T cells sorted from PBMCs after roughly 19-hour stimulation, collected from a patient who received antiretroviral therapy. The sample's cell subset or site label is to be understood as: CD40L-CD69- CD45RO-high memory CD4 T cells not responding to CMV lysate. Recombination joined TRBV6-5 with TRBJ1-3; the D gene is unclear. This receptor was identified in an adult man with HIV who was CMV-seropositive. The CDR3 in this case is CASSYSQPGNTIYF. Here is the DNA: TGTGCCAGCAGTTACTCCCAACCTGGAAACACCATATATTTT.